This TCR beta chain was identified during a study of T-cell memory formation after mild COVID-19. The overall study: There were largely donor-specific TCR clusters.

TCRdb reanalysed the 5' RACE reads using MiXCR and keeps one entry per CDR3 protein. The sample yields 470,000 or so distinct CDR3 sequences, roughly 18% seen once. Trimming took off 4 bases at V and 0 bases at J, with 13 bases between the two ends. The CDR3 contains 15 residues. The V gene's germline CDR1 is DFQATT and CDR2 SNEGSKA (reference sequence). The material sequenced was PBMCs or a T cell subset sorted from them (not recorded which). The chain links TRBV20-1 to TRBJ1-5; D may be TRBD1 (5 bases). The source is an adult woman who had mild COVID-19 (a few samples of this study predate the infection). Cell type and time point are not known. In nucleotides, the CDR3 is TGCAGTGCTATTACCGGGACCGATAGCAATCAGCCCCAGCATTTT. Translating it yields CSAITGTDSNQPQHF.